A single sample is the source of the 13 T cell receptor beta chains below, sequenced in a study of blood T cell repertoires in COVID-19. Sequenced by immunoSEQ multiplex PCR; TCRdb stores in-frame clones only, minus some. Among about 110,000 clones listed, about 72% were seen once. The sequenced sample consisted of peripheral blood. The receptors were gathered from a woman between 55 and 75 years old with acute or convalescent COVID-19.

The V and J genes are TRBV6-1 and TRBJ1-3, with D perhaps TRBD1 (5 bases). The CDR3 has 16 amino acids. The V and J ends lost 3 bases and 0 bases respectively, with 12 bases between them. CDR1 MNHNS and CDR2 SASEGT come from the germline V gene. The CDR3 DNA sequence: TGTGCCAGCAGTGAGATCTACGACAGCTCTGGAAACACCATATATTTT. Amino acid sequence: CASSEIYDSSGNTIYF.

The gene calls are TRBV5-4 and TRBJ2-3; 13 bases are a match to TRBD2. The CDR3 has 17 amino acids. The germline CDR1 and CDR2 sequences are SGHNT and YYREEE (reference sequence). Losses at the gene ends were 4 bases for V and 0 bases for J; bases not matched to a gene: 5. In DNA form, the CDR3 reads TGTGCCAGCAGCCGAACTAGCGGGGGGGCGAGCACAGATACGCAGTATTTT. Amino acid sequence: CASSRTSGGASTDTQYF. Drawing the rest from reference TRBV5-4 and TRBJ2-3, the complete variable domain is ETGVTQSPTHLIKTRGQQVTLRCSSQSGHNTVSWYQQALGQGPQFIFQYYREEENGRGNFPPRFSGLQFPNYSSELNVNALELDDSALYLCASSRTSGGASTDTQYFGPGTRLTVL.

The rearrangement uses TRBV9 and TRBJ2-1, with TRBD2 matching over 10 bases. Trimming took 3 bases from V and 9 from J; bases not matched to a gene: 9. Germline CDR1 and CDR2: SGDLS and YYNGEE. The CDR3 has 15 amino acids. The CDR3 loop reads CASSESGGDDLEQFF. In DNA form, the CDR3 reads TGTGCCAGCAGCGAGAGCGGGGGGGACGATCTTGAGCAGTTCTTC.

V usage is TRBV12-3 or TRBV12-4 and J usage is TRBJ1-1; maybe TRBD1 (5 bases). The V end lost 3 bases, the J end lost 10 bases, and 12 bases lay between the germline ends. This CDR3 has 12 residues. CDR3 nucleotide sequence: TGTGCCAGCAGTTTGAGCCGGGGGGGAGCTTTCTTT. Its protein is CASSLSRGGAFF.

The rearrangement joins TRBV30 to TRBJ1-6; the D gene is possibly TRBD1 (5 bases). Germline CDR1 reads GTSNPN; CDR2 reads SVGIG (reference sequence). This CDR3 has 14 amino acids. V was clipped by 3 bases and J by 9 bases, with 15 bases between them. The CDR3 bases are TGTGCCTGGAGGGGTATTGGGGGGAGTTCACCCCTCCACTTT. Translating gives CAWRGIGGSSPLHF. Supplemented by reference TRBV30 and TRBJ1-6, the full variable domain reads SQTIHQWPATLVQPVGSPLSLECTVEGTSNPNLYWYRQAAGRGLQLLFYSVGIGQISSEVPQNLSASRPQDRQFILSSKKLLLSDSGFYLCAWRGIGGSSPLHFGNGTRLTVT.

The chain recombines TRBV28 with TRBJ2-3, with 7 positions matching TRBD2. Per the germline V gene, CDR1 is MDHEN and CDR2 is SYDVKM. The ends lost 4 bases at V and 2 bases at J; junction bases unmatched: 6. The CDR3 totals 15 residues. CDR3 coding DNA: TGTGCCAGCAGTTCAGGACTAGGGTTCACAGATACGCAGTATTTT. It encodes CASSSGLGFTDTQYF.

The chain combines TRBV6-5 with TRBJ1-1; D is ambiguous. The CDR3 has 13 residues. V was clipped by 5 bases and J by 3 bases, with 10 bases between them. Germline V CDR1 and CDR2: MNHEY, SVGAGI. CDR3 sequence: CASSRGPYTEAFF. In nucleotides, the CDR3 is TGTGCCAGCAGTAGAGGTCCTTACACTGAAGCTTTCTTT.

A few counts support this clone. V gene TRBV11-2 combines with J gene TRBJ2-3; TRBD2 might be the D (6 bases). The length of the CDR3 is 16 residues. Trimming took off 2 bases at V and 6 bases at J, with 18 bases between the two ends. CDR1 is SGHAT and CDR2 is FQNNGV in the germline V gene. The CDR3 coding sequence is TGTGCCAGCAGCTTAAACCCCCAGGGAGGAGGTGATACGCAGTATTTT. Its protein product is CASSLNPQGGGDTQYF.

The chain is built from TRBV2 and TRBJ2-2; D is perhaps TRBD2 (5 bases). The CDR3 length is 15 residues. Trimming pared 8 bases from V and 1 base from J, leaving 14 bases between. Looked up from germline, CDR1 is SNHLY and CDR2 is FYNNEI. This CDR3 reads CASRNRDQNTGELFF. The CDR3 region has the DNA TGTGCCAGCCGAAACCGGGATCAGAACACCGGGGAGCTGTTTTTT.

The chain recombines TRBV6-4 with TRBJ2-1; the match to TRBD1 covers 7 bases. V trimming: 0 bases; J trimming: 8 bases; junction bases outside the gene matches: 4. The CDR3 length is 14 residues. Germline V gives CDR1 MRHNA, CDR2 SNTAGT. The CDR3 here is CASSDSNRGDEQFF. The CDR3 nucleotides are TGTGCCAGCAGTGACTCGAACAGGGGAGATGAGCAGTTCTTC.

There are a few counts of this clone. The V call is TRBV2, the J call TRBJ2-2; D not resolved. V shed 7 bases and J shed 6 bases, with 12 bases lying between them. The CDR3 length is 13 residues. The V gene's germline CDR1 is SNHLY and CDR2 FYNNEI. CDR3 loop: CASNLPVSGELFF. The DNA of the CDR3 is TGTGCCAGCAACTTACCCGTGTCCGGGGAGCTGTTTTTT. Filled out from reference TRBV2 and TRBJ2-2, the complete variable domain reads EPEVTQTPSHQVTQMGQEVILRCVPISNHLYFYWYRQILGQKVEFLVSFYNNEISEKSEIFDDQFSVERPDGSNFTLKIRSTKLEDSAMYFCASNLPVSGELFFGEGSRLTVL.

This sequence joins TRBV6-5 and TRBJ2-3; TRBD1 agrees at 9 bases. The CDR3 spans 14 residues. The germline V gene has CDR1 MNHEY and CDR2 SVGAGI. After removal of 4 bases from V and 5 bases from J, the junction contained 4 bases not matched to a gene. The CDR3 sequence is CASSSTGGIDTQYF. The DNA for the CDR3 is TGTGCCAGCAGTTCGACAGGGGGGATAGATACGCAGTATTTT.

This chain links TRBV27 with TRBJ1-6; TRBD1 is a possible D gene (5 bases). This CDR3 is built from 14 residues. V lost 3 bases and J 7 bases, leaving 10 bases between the germline ends. The germline V gene has CDR1 MNHEY and CDR2 SMNVEV (reference sequence). The CDR3 region has the DNA TGTGCCAGCAGTTTTCGGGGGGTGAATTCACCCCTCCACTTT. Its translation is CASSFRGVNSPLHF.